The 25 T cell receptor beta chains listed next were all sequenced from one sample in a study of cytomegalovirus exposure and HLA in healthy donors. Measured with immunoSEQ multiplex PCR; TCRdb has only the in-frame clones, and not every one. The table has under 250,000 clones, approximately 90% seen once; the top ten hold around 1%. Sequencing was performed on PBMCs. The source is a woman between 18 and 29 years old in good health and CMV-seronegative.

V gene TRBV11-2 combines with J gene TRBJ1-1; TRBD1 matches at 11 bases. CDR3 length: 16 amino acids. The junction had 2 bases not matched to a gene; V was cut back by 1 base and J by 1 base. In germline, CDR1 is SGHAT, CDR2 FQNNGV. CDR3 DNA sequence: TGTGCCAGCAGCTTAGGGACAGGGGGCTGGAACACTGAAGCTTTCTTT. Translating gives CASSLGTGGWNTEAFF.

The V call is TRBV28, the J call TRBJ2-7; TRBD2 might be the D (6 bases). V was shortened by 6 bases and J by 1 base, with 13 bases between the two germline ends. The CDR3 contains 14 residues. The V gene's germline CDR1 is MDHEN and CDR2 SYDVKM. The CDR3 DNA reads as TGTGCCAGCAGACTCTCCGGGGGTTCCTACGAGCAGTACTTC. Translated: CASRLSGGSYEQYF.

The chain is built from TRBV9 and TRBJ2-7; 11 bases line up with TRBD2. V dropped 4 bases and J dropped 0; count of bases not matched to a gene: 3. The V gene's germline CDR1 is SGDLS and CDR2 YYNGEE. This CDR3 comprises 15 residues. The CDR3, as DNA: TGTGCCAGCAGCACCGGACTAGCGGGCTCCTACGAGCAGTACTTC. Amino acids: CASSTGLAGSYEQYF.

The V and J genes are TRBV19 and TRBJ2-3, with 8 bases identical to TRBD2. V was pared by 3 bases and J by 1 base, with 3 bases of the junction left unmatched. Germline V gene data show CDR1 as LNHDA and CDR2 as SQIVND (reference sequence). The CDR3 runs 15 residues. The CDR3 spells CASSIRREGTDTQYF. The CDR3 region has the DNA TGTGCCAGTAGTATTAGGCGGGAGGGCACAGATACGCAGTATTTT.

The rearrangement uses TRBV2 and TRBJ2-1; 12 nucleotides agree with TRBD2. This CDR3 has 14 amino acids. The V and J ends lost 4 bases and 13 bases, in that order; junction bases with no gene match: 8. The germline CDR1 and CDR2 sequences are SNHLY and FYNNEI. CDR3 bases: TGTGCCAGCAGTGGGGGACTAGCGGGCTCTACCCAGTTCTTC. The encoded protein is CASSGGLAGSTQFF.

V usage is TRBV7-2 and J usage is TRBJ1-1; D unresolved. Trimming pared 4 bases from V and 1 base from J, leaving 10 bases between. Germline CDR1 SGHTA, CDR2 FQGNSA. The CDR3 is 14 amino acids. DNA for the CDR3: TGTGCCAGCAGCTCACTGGGCGCGAACACTGAAGCTTTCTTT. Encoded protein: CASSSLGANTEAFF. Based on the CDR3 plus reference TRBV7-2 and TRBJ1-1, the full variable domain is GAGVSQSPSNKVTEKGKDVELRCDPISGHTALYWYRQSLGQGLEFLIYFQGNSAPDKSGLPSDRFSAERTGGSVSTLTIQRTQQEDSAVYLCASSSLGANTEAFFGQGTRLTVV.

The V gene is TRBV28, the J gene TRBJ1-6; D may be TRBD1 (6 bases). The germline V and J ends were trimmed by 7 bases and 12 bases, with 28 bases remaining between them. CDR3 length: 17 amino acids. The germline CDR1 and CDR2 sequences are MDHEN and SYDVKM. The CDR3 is CASIISGGLSTIGPLHF. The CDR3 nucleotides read TGTGCCAGCATTATTTCCGGGGGGCTGTCGACCATCGGACCCCTCCACTTT.

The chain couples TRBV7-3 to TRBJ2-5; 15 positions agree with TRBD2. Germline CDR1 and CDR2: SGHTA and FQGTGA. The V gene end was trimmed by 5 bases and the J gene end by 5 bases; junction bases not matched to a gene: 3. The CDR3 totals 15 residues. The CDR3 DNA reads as TGTGCCAGCAGCCACGGACTAGCGGGAGGGGAGACCCAGTACTTC. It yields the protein CASSHGLAGGETQYF.

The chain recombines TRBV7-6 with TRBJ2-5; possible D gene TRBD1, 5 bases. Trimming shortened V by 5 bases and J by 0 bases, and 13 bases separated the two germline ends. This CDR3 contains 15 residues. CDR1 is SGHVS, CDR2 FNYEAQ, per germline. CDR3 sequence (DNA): TGTGCCAGCAGCCACCTTAAGGGGAACCAAGAGACCCAGTACTTC. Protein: CASSHLKGNQETQYF.

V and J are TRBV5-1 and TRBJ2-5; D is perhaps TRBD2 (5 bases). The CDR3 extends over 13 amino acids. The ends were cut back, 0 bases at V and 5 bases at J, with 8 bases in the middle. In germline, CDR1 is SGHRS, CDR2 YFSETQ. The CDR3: CASSLGPGETQYF. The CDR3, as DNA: TGCGCCAGCAGCTTGGGCCCGGGGGAGACCCAGTACTTC.

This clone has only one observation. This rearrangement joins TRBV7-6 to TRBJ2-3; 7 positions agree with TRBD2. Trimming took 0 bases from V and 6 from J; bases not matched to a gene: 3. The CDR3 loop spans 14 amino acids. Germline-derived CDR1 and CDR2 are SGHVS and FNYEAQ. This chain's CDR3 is CASSLAGGADTQYF. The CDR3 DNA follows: TGTGCCAGCAGCTTAGCGGGAGGGGCGGATACGCAGTATTTT.

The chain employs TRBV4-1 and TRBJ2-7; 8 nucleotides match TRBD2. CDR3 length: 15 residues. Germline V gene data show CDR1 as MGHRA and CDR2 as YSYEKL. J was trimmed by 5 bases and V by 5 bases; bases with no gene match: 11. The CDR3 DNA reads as TGCGCCAGCAGCTTCCTGGGACTAGGGGCTCACGAGCAGTACTTC. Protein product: CASSFLGLGAHEQYF.

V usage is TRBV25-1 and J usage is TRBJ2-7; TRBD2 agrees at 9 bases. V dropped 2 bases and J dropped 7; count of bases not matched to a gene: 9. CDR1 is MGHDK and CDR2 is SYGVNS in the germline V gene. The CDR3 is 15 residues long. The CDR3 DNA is TGTGCCAGCAGTGAACCCGGACGGCGGGAGGGGGAGCAGTACTTC. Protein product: CASSEPGRREGEQYF.

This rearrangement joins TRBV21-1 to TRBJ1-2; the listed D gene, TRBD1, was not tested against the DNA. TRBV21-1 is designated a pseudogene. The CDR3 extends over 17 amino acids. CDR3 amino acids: CASSKAGQGDPNYGYTF. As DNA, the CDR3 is TGTGCCAGCAGCAAAGCCGGCCAGGGCGACCCCAACTATGGCTACACCTTC.

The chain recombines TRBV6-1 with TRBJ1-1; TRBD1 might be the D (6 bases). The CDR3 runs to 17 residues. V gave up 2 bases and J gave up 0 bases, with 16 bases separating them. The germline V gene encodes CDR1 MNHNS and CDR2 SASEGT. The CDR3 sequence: CASSEKKRTALNTEAFF. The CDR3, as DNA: TGTGCCAGCAGTGAAAAAAAACGGACAGCCTTGAACACTGAAGCTTTCTTT.

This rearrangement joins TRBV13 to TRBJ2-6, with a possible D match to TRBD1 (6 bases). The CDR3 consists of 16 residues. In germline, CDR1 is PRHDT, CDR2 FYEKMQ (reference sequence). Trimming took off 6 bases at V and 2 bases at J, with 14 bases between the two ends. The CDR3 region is CASSYIQGPGANVLTF. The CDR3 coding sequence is TGTGCCAGCAGTTATATACAGGGTCCTGGGGCCAACGTCCTGACTTTC.

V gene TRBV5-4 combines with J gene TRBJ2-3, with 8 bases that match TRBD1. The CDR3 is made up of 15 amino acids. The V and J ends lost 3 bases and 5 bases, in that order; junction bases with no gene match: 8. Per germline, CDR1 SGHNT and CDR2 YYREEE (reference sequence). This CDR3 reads CASSYLDRAEDTQYF. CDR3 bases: TGTGCCAGCAGCTACCTGGACAGGGCCGAAGATACGCAGTATTTT.

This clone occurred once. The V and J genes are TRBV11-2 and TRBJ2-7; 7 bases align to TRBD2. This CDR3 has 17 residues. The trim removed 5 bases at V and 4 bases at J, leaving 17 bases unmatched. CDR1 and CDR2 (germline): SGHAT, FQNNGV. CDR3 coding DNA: TGTGCCAGCAGCCCCGTAACCCTAGCGGATTACGCGTACGAGCAGTACTTC. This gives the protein CASSPVTLADYAYEQYF.

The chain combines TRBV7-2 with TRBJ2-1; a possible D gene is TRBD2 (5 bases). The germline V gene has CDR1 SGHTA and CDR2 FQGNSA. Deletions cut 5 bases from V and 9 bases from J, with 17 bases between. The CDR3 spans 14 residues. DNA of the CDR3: TGTGCCAGCAGCCCTTTAGGGAGTAAGTCTGAGCAGTTCTTC. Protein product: CASSPLGSKSEQFF.

CDR3 protein: CASSSTADSQGYF. For the CDR3, the DNA is TGTGCCAGCAGTTCTACCGCGGACAGCCAGGGGTACTTC. The chain uses TRBV28 and TRBJ2-4; a possible D gene is TRBD1 (6 bases). Trimming pared 4 bases from V and 15 bases from J, leaving 19 bases between. Per the germline V gene, CDR1 is MDHEN and CDR2 is SYDVKM. The CDR3 has 13 residues.

The CDR3 DNA is TGTGCCAGCAGTTTGGGCAGGATTAGCAATCAGCCCCAGCATTTT. Translating it yields CASSLGRISNQPQHF. The rearrangement links TRBV2 to TRBJ1-5, with unresolved D. CDR3 length: 15 amino acids. The V end lost 5 bases, the J end lost 0 bases, and 11 bases lay between the germline ends. Germline CDR1 and CDR2: SNHLY and FYNNEI.

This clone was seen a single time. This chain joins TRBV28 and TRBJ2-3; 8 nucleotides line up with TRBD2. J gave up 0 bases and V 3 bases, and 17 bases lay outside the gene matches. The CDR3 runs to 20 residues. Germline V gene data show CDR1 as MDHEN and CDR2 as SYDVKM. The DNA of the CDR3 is TGTGCCAGCAGTTTTTACGGGGGGGTGGCAGGATTAGCTAGCACAGATACGCAGTATTTT. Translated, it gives CASSFYGGVAGLASTDTQYF. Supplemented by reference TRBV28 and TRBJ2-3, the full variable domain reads DVKVTQSSRYLVKRTGEKVFLECVQDMDHENMFWYRQDPGLGLRLIYFSYDVKMKEKGDIPEGYSVSREKKERFSLILESASTNQTSMYLCASSFYGGVAGLASTDTQYFGPGTRLTVL.

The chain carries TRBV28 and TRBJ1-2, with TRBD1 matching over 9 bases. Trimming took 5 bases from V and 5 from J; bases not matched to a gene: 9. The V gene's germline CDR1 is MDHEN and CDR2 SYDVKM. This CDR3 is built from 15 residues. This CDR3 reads CASSLGSTGGYGYTF. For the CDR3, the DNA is TGTGCCAGCAGTCTTGGGTCGACAGGGGGGTATGGCTACACCTTC.

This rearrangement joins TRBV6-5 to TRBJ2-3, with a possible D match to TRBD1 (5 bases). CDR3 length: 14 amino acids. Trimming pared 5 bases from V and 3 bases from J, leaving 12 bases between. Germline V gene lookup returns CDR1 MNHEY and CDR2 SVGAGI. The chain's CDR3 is CASSNQGRTDTQYF. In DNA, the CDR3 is TGTGCCAGCAGTAACCAGGGAAGAACAGATACGCAGTATTTT.

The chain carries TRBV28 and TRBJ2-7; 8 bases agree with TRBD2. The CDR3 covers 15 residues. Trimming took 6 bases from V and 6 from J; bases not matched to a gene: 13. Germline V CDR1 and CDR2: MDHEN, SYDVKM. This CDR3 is CASRGGRPSGGEQYF. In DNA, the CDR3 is TGTGCCAGCAGGGGCGGTCGTCCGAGCGGGGGCGAGCAGTACTTC.